Below, 14 T cell receptor beta chains from the same sample are listed, as sequenced in a study of monozygotic twins with inflammatory bowel disease. From the 5' RACE reads, TCRdb lists one entry per CDR3 protein and no DNA. The sample data list roughly 200,000 distinct CDR3 sequences. Sequencing was done on a sample of blood. The source of these receptors is a human donor with ulcerative colitis or Crohn's disease, or a healthy co-twin of an affected twin (not recorded which).

J is TRBJ1-5 and V is TRBV10-3; lacking DNA, the TRBD1 call made by TCRdb goes unchecked. Looked up from germline, CDR1 is ENHRY and CDR2 is SYGVKD. This CDR3 is 17 amino acids long. The CDR3 sequence: CAISDRSGQGIVQPQHF.

The chain employs TRBV18 and TRBJ2-7; TCRdb indicates TRBD1, and absent DNA this call remains unverified. The CDR3 extends over 15 amino acids. CDR1 and CDR2 (germline): KGHSH, LQKENI. CDR3 loop: CASSPVTELGHEQYF.

V usage is TRBV27 and J usage is TRBJ2-1; TCRdb outputs TRBD2, but without DNA this stays unchecked. Germline CDR1 and CDR2: MNHEY and SMNVEV (reference sequence). This CDR3 comprises 15 residues. The CDR3: CASSPGTSGHNEQFF.

The chain links TRBV6-1 to TRBJ1-1; TCRdb's D call of TRBD1 is untestable without DNA. Germline V gene data show CDR1 as MNHNS and CDR2 as SASEGT. This CDR3 region has 13 residues. The chain's CDR3 is CASSEAKKGRTFF.

CDR3 sequence: CASSLVQGARTEAFF. The chain uses TRBV5-1 and TRBJ1-1; checking the TCRdb D call of TRBD1 is not possible without DNA. This CDR3 is 15 amino acids long. Germline V gene sequence: CDR1 SGHRS, CDR2 YFSETQ.

This sequence joins TRBV10-3 and TRBJ2-2; TCRdb's D call, TRBD1, is unchecked because there is no DNA. The CDR3 runs to 14 residues. Germline-derived CDR1 and CDR2 are ENHRY and SYGVKD. The CDR3 sequence: CAIRRQGDTGELFF.

The genes are TRBV27 and TRBJ1-1; as DNA is missing, the TRBD1 call by TCRdb cannot be tested. CDR3 length: 12 amino acids. Germline V gene lookup returns CDR1 MNHEY and CDR2 SMNVEV (reference sequence). CDR3 residues: CASSFGGGEAFF.

The rearrangement joins TRBV6-6 to TRBJ2-1; TCRdb returns TRBD2, unconfirmable since there is no DNA. This CDR3 spans 14 amino acids. From germline, CDR1 is MNHNY and CDR2 SVGAGI (reference sequence). The CDR3 region is CASSRGIVYNEQFF.

The genes are TRBV5-1 and TRBJ2-3; TCRdb designates TRBD2, a call that cannot be tested without DNA. The germline CDR1 and CDR2 sequences are SGHRS and YFSETQ. The CDR3 length is 16 residues. CDR3 region: CASCILAGEKTDTQYF. Using reference TRBV5-1 and TRBJ2-3 for the parts outside the CDR3, the full variable domain is KAGVTQTPRYLIKTRGQQVTLSCSPISGHRSVSWYQQTPGQGLQFLFEYFSETQRNKGNFPGRFSGRQFSNSRSEMNVSTLELGDSALYLCASCILAGEKTDTQYFGPGTRLTVL.

V and J are TRBV27 and TRBJ2-7. Germline loops: CDR1 MNHEY, CDR2 SMNVEV (reference sequence). The CDR3 runs 13 residues. This CDR3 is CASSLNRNHEQYF.

The rearrangement links TRBV27 to TRBJ2-7; the D call from TCRdb, TRBD2, cannot be confirmed without DNA. Germline CDR1 reads MNHEY; CDR2 reads SMNVEV (reference sequence). The CDR3 totals 15 residues. CDR3 loop: CASRFSGLAGNEQYF.

The chain has TRBV6-5 and TRBJ2-1; as DNA is missing, the TRBD2 call by TCRdb cannot be tested. This CDR3 has 15 amino acids. The germline gives CDR1 MNHEY, CDR2 SVGAGI. CDR3 region: CASRKSGGPYNEQFF.

The rearrangement links TRBV19 to TRBJ1-2. Germline CDR1 is LNHDA and CDR2 is SQIVND (reference sequence). CDR3 length: 14 residues. The CDR3 loop is CASKVGSPGYGYTF.

The rearrangement joins TRBV9 to TRBJ1-1. The CDR3 totals 13 residues. The V gene's germline CDR1 is SGDLS and CDR2 YYNGEE. CDR3 in amino acids: CANSVQVNTEAFF.